Reported below is one T cell receptor (beta chain). This specimen comes from a study of control samples from healthy donors and cancer patients. Sequencing used immunoSEQ multiplex PCR; TCRdb keeps in-frame clones, though not all of them. The repertoire holds over 50,000 clones, 95% to 96% seen once, with approximately 1.1% in the top ten. The CDR3 is 15 amino acids. CDR1 and CDR2 from the germline V gene are MDHEN and SYDVKM. V dropped 4 bases and J dropped 2 bases, with 12 bases sitting between them. The TCR sequence derives from a young woman in good health. This chain links TRBV28 with TRBJ1-5; possibly TRBD1 for D (5 bases). The sequenced sample consisted of blood. The CDR3 nucleotides are TGTGCCAGCAGTTCTCCGGGACCTGGCAATCAGCCCCAGCATTTT. Protein product: CASSSPGPGNQPQHF.